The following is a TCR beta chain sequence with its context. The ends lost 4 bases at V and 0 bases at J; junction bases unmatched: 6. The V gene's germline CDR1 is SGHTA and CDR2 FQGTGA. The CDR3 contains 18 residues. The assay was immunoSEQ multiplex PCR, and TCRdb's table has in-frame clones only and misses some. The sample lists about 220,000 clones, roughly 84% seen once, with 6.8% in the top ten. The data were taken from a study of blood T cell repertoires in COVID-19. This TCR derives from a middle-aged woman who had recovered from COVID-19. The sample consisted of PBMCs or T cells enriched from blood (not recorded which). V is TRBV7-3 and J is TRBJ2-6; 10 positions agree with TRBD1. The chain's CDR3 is CASSSRTGGNSGANVLTF. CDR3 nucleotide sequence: TGTGCCAGCAGCTCCCGGACAGGGGGGAACTCTGGGGCCAACGTCCTGACTTTC.